The rows below give T cell receptor beta chains drawn from one sample of a study of T cell changes during pregnancy in multiple sclerosis. Libraries were prepared by immunoSEQ multiplex PCR; TCRdb keeps only in-frame clonotypes and omits some of them. This table holds 85,000 to 110,000 clones, about 90% found once. Sequenced material: peripheral blood, taken after pregnancy. The receptors shown here come from a female donor with multiple sclerosis, enrolled in a pregnancy study. Each CDR3 is given with its conserved first and last residue. A D gene is named only where the DNA matches it firmly.

v_call: TRBV6-5; d_call: -; j_call: TRBJ1-2; cdr3_aa: CASSYQPEGGGGYTF; cdr3_nt: TGTGCCAGCAGTTACCAACCTGAGGGGGGGGGTGGCTACACCTTC
v_call: TRBV23-1; d_call: -; j_call: TRBJ1-6; cdr3_aa: CASSQSGREGSPLHF; cdr3_nt: TGCGCCAGCAGTCAATCCGGCAGGGAAGGTTCACCCCTCCACTTT
v_call: TRBV5-1; d_call: -; j_call: TRBJ1-1; cdr3_aa: CASAEQTNTEAFF; cdr3_nt: TGCGCCAGCGCGGAGCAGACGAACACTGAAGCTTTCTTT
v_call: TRBV6-6; d_call: -; j_call: TRBJ2-7; cdr3_aa: CASSPRQTYEQYF; cdr3_nt: TGTGCCAGCAGCCCTCGACAGACCTACGAGCAGTACTTC
v_call: TRBV7-8; d_call: -; j_call: TRBJ2-1; cdr3_aa: CASTLRGPSYNEQFF; cdr3_nt: TGTGCCAGCACGCTCCGGGGTCCCTCCTACAATGAGCAGTTCTTC
v_call: TRBV29-1; d_call: TRBD2; j_call: TRBJ2-5; cdr3_aa: CSVDSPAGGPGETQYF; cdr3_nt: TGCAGCGTTGACTCCCCAGCGGGGGGGCCCGGAGAGACCCAGTACTTC
v_call: TRBV5-4; d_call: TRBD1; j_call: TRBJ2-5; cdr3_aa: CASGIGTARTYQETQYF; cdr3_nt: TGTGCCAGCGGGATTGGGACAGCGAGAACCTACCAAGAGACCCAGTACTTC
v_call: TRBV6-5; d_call: TRBD1; j_call: TRBJ1-1; cdr3_aa: CASSYPRGAGGTEAFF; cdr3_nt: TGTGCCAGCAGTTACCCGAGGGGGGCAGGGGGGACTGAAGCTTTCTTT
v_call: TRBV6-5; d_call: -; j_call: TRBJ2-7; cdr3_aa: CASSYWQGGFVYEQYF; cdr3_nt: TGTGCCAGCAGTTACTGGCAGGGAGGTTTTGTCTACGAGCAGTACTTC
v_call: TRBV25-1; d_call: TRBD2; j_call: TRBJ2-7; cdr3_aa: CASSGQGASGRQNEQYF; cdr3_nt: TGTGCCAGCAGTGGCCAGGGGGCTAGCGGGAGACAAAACGAGCAGTACTTC
v_call: TRBV6-5; d_call: TRBD1; j_call: TRBJ1-1; cdr3_aa: CASAQGAGVTEAFF; cdr3_nt: TGTGCCAGCGCCCAGGGGGCCGGGGTCACTGAAGCTTTCTTT
v_call: TRBV4-1; d_call: -; j_call: TRBJ1-1; cdr3_aa: CASSQLPWAGENTEAFF; cdr3_nt: TGCGCCAGCAGCCAACTACCTTGGGCAGGGGAGAACACTGAAGCTTTCTTT
v_call: TRBV5-1; d_call: TRBD1; j_call: TRBJ2-7; cdr3_aa: CASRGQGASYEQYF; cdr3_nt: TGCGCCAGCAGGGGCCAGGGGGCCTCCTACGAGCAGTACTTC
v_call: TRBV5-8; d_call: TRBD2; j_call: TRBJ2-3; cdr3_aa: CASSPLAGAGPDTQYF; cdr3_nt: TGTGCCAGCAGCCCTTTAGCGGGAGCGGGCCCAGATACGCAGTATTTT
v_call: TRBV18; d_call: TRBD1; j_call: TRBJ2-1; cdr3_aa: CASSTIGPGQGVGEQFF; cdr3_nt: TGTGCCAGCTCAACTATCGGACCGGGACAGGGGGTCGGTGAGCAGTTCTTC
v_call: TRBV15; d_call: -; j_call: TRBJ1-2; cdr3_aa: CATSRGGTTGWGHGYTF; cdr3_nt: TGTGCCACCAGCAGAGGGGGAACCACAGGATGGGGCCATGGCTACACCTTC
v_call: TRBV6-4; d_call: TRBD1; j_call: TRBJ1-1; cdr3_aa: CASDREFEAFF; cdr3_nt: TGTGCCAGCGACAGGGAGTTTGAAGCTTTCTTT
v_call: TRBV7-3; d_call: -; j_call: TRBJ2-2; cdr3_aa: CASSFPGTGELFF; cdr3_nt: TGTGCCAGCAGCTTTCCAGGCACCGGGGAGCTGTTTTTT
v_call: TRBV14; d_call: -; j_call: TRBJ2-1; cdr3_aa: CASSLRDEQFF; cdr3_nt: TGTGCCAGCAGCCTCCGCGATGAGCAGTTCTTC
v_call: TRBV29-1; d_call: -; j_call: TRBJ2-2; cdr3_aa: CSVGGRINTGELFF; cdr3_nt: TGCAGCGTGGGCGGGCGTATTAATACCGGGGAGCTGTTTTTT
v_call: TRBV7-9; d_call: TRBD1; j_call: TRBJ2-2; cdr3_aa: CASSLDRGLIMTGELFF; cdr3_nt: TGTGCCAGCAGCTTAGACAGGGGTCTCATTATGACCGGGGAGCTGTTTTTT
v_call: TRBV10-3; d_call: TRBD2; j_call: TRBJ2-7; cdr3_aa: CAISPSGNSGEQYF; cdr3_nt: TGTGCCATCAGTCCCAGCGGGAACTCCGGCGAGCAGTACTTC
v_call: TRBV19; d_call: TRBD1; j_call: TRBJ2-7; cdr3_aa: CASRGQGPLEQYF; cdr3_nt: TGTGCCAGTAGGGGACAGGGGCCTCTCGAGCAGTACTTC
v_call: TRBV5-5; d_call: TRBD1; j_call: TRBJ1-1; cdr3_aa: CASSLEGTANTEAFF; cdr3_nt: TGTGCCAGCAGCTTGGAAGGGACAGCGAACACTGAAGCTTTCTTT
v_call: TRBV7-3; d_call: -; j_call: TRBJ2-2; cdr3_aa: CASSLGLRDGELFF; cdr3_nt: TGTGCCAGCAGCTTAGGGTTACGGGACGGGGAGCTGTTTTTT
v_call: TRBV5-4; d_call: TRBD2; j_call: TRBJ2-1; cdr3_aa: CASSRGLVGRPNGEQFF; cdr3_nt: TGTGCCAGCAGCCGGGGACTAGTGGGAAGGCCCAATGGTGAGCAGTTCTTC
v_call: TRBV19; d_call: TRBD1; j_call: TRBJ1-5; cdr3_aa: CASRDRGDQPQHF; cdr3_nt: TGTGCCAGTAGAGACAGGGGTGATCAGCCCCAGCATTTT
v_call: TRBV19; d_call: -; j_call: TRBJ2-1; cdr3_aa: CASSPGMGNEQFF; cdr3_nt: TGTGCCAGTTCGCCAGGGATGGGGAATGAGCAGTTCTTC
v_call: TRBV9; d_call: -; j_call: TRBJ2-1; cdr3_aa: CASRGPVQDEQFF; cdr3_nt: TGTGCCAGCAGAGGTCCGGTGCAGGATGAGCAGTTCTTC
v_call: TRBV20-1; d_call: -; j_call: TRBJ1-2; cdr3_aa: CSARGVYGYTF; cdr3_nt: TGCAGTGCTAGAGGAGTATATGGCTACACCTTC
v_call: TRBV5-1; d_call: -; j_call: TRBJ2-5; cdr3_aa: CASRVTGASQETQYF; cdr3_nt: TGCGCCAGCAGGGTAACGGGAGCCTCCCAAGAGACCCAGTACTTC